This T cell receptor beta chain originates from a study of tumor-infiltrating lymphocytes in primary liver carcinoma. Across the whole study: Surgical resection was used to treat these primary liver carcinoma patients. Participating patients were men and women between 30 and 69 years old.

Germline DNA was also extracted, with blood RNA taken from unsorted whole blood. Study-level points and caveats: Tumor region pairs outstripped tumor-adjacent and tumor-blood pairs in overlap. No comparison of CD4+ and CD8+ repertoires was made, since the samples were bulk unsorted.

A word on this clonotype: Antigen specificity is unknown. This likely comes from a read error, as the CDR3 has no conserved phenylalanine or tryptophan at its end.

Trimming shortened V by 8 bases and J by 0 bases, and 17 bases separated the two germline ends. The CDR3 totals 16 residues. Constant-region priming of around 490 ng total RNA yielded TCR beta cDNA. Libraries for TCR beta were built through three nested multiplex PCR rounds, which together made up a slightly modified ARM-PCR procedure. A C-beta reverse primer was combined with TRBV1-TRBV30 forward primers in the first two PCR rounds, and each round had roughly 9 cycles. TCRdb fed the multiplex PCR reads into MiXCR, producing one record per CDR3 protein. Of fewer than 400,000 distinct CDR3 sequences listed, 65% are singletons.

The TCR sequence derives from a middle-aged man with primary liver carcinoma and hepatitis B virus infection. The sample taken for sequencing was peripheral blood. This chain joins TRBV12-3 or TRBV12-4 and TRBJ2-1; TRBD2 might be the D (6 bases). The CDR3 is CASWVRDFPSYNEQFL. CDR3 sequence (DNA): TGTGCCAGCTGGGTCAGGGACTTCCCCTCCTACAATGAGCAGTTCCTC.